This TCR beta chain derives from a study of control samples from healthy donors and cancer patients. Some clones are missing from TCRdb's copy, which holds only in-frame ones; the method was immunoSEQ multiplex PCR. The data show more than 95,000 clones, 85% to 90% seen once. The sequence derives from an older woman in good health. The sample comprised blood.

The CDR3 region has the DNA TGTGCCAGCAGATACGGGGGCACTGGCTACACCTTC. This gives the protein CASRYGGTGYTF. The V call is TRBV12-3 or TRBV12-4, the J call TRBJ1-2; TRBD1 is a possible D gene (6 bases). The V gene lost 6 bases and the J gene lost 7 bases, with 12 bases spanning the gap. There are 12 residues in the CDR3.